A single TCR beta chain is shown here with its context. This CDR3 has 14 amino acids. Germline V gene data show CDR1 as MNHNY and CDR2 as SVGAGI (reference sequence). Trimming shortened V by 8 bases and J by 2 bases, and 12 bases separated the two germline ends. This record belongs to a study of cytomegalovirus exposure and HLA in healthy donors. The PCR was carried out with 60 Vbeta primers and 13 Jbeta primers. Sequencing was performed with immunoSEQ multiplex PCR; in TCRdb, only in-frame clones are kept and a portion is missing. Here the sample spans around 150,000 clones, 80% being singletons. The chain is built from TRBV6-6 and TRBJ2-2, with D possibly being TRBD2 (6 bases). The source is a man aged 18 to 30 in good health and CMV-seropositive. The sequenced sample consisted of PBMCs. The CDR3 sequence: CASVRAGNTGELFF. In DNA, the CDR3 is TGTGCCAGCGTAAGGGCGGGAAACACCGGGGAGCTGTTTTTT.